The source of this T cell receptor beta chain is a study of blood T cell repertoires in COVID-19 (TCRdb year 2020). About the full investigation: Samples covering the acute and convalescent phases of COVID-19 were provided by collaborators in the United States, Italy and Spain. The material from the prospective study consisted of cDNA or gDNA derived from T cells, B-cell-depleted T cells, or PBMCs. Subjects who had been exposed to COVID-19, were actively infected with it, or had recovered from it provided the deeply sampled blood TCRbeta repertoires that made up the dataset. The repertoires were released in a freely available public database meant as a resource for research on the immune response to SARS-CoV-2. The samples were drawn from two sources: the first 160 participants of the ongoing ImmuneRACE study, and fewer than 1,500 subjects contributed by 6 global collaborators. Sample metadata almost always included a de-identified subject ID, COVID-19 status, age in years and sex. HLA class I and class II types, where available, came from metadata supplied by the sample provider rather than from assay-based typing. What the authors observed across the whole study: The amount of clinical and demographic metadata varied by source and participant and was provided uncurated.

CDR3 length: 17 amino acids, cysteine to phenylalanine. The kept DNA is CDR3 alone, 51 bases in frame from the first base. The germline V end is reduced by 0 bases and the J end by 1 base; junction bases left unmatched: 4. From the germline V gene, CDR1 is MGHRA and CDR2 is YSYEKL. A word on this clone: The antigen it binds to is not known. Per-base quality was not reported, and no clone a single base away is much larger than it.

Whole blood was collected in K2EDTA tubes by collaborating institutions according to the institutions' own protocols. For TCRbeta analysis, collaborators shipped samples as frozen whole blood, isolated PBMCs, or DNA extracted from either of those sample types. TCRbeta CDR3 regions were amplified from genomic DNA using the immunoSEQ Assay, a bias-controlled multiplex PCR. In the source study's methods: Within the assay, amplification of reference gene primers was used to estimate how many nucleated cells each sample contained. To quantify the absolute abundance of each unique TCRbeta CDR3 rearrangement, sequence reads were collapsed and filtered. For each sample, productive Simpson clonality was calculated as the square root of Simpson's diversity index across productive rearrangements. Drawn from immuneACCESS, this table holds only the in-frame rearrangements with V and J called that TCRdb kept. Clones are partly lost; checked studies trace under half to an unresolved V gene and leave the rest unexplained. V, J and clone size are taken as reported in that table, and D and trimming were inferred from the DNA itself. In this sample the table shows roughly 120,000 clones, approximately 90% of which occur a single time. Together, the top ten hold 1.8% of the sample.

This TCR was recovered from a human donor with active COVID-19. The donor label of this sample is uncertain. The sequence links TRBV4-1 to TRBJ1-5; 9 bases in the junction line up with TRBD1. Material: peripheral blood. The DNA sequence follows: TGCGCCAGCAGCCAAGACTCCGGGACAGGGAGCAATCAGCCCCAGCATTTT. This is translated as CASSQDSGTGSNQPQHF.